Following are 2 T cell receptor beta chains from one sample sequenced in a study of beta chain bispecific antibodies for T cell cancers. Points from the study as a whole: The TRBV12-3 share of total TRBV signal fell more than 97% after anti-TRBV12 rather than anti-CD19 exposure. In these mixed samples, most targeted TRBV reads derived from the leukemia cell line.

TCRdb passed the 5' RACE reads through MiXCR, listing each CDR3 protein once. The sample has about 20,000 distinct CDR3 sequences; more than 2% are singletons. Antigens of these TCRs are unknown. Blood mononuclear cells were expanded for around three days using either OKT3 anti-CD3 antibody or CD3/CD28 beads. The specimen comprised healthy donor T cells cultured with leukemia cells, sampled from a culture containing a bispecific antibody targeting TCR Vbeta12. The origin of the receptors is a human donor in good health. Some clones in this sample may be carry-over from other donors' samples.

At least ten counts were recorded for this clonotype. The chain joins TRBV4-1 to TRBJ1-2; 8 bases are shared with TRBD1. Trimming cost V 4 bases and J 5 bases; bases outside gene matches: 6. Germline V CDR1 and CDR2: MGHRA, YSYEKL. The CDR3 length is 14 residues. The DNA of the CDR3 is TGCGCCAGCAGCCCCGGGACAGGAGTTTATGGCTACACCTTC. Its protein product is CASSPGTGVYGYTF.

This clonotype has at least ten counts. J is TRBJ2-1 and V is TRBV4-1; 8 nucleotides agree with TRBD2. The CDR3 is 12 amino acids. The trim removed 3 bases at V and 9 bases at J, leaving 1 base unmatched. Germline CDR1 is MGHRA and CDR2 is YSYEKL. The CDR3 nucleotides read TGCGCCAGCAGCCACACTAGCGGTGAGCAGTTCTTC. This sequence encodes CASSHTSGEQFF.